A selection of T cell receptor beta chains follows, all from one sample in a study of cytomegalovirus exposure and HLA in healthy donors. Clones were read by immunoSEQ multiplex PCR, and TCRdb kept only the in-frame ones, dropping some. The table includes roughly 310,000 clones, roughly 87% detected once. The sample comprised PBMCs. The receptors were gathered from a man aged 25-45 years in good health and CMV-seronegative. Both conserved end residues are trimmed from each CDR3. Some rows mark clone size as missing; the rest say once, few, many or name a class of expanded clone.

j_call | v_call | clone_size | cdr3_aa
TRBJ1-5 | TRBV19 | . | ASSIDSWSIWVSNQPQH
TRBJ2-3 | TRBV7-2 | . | ASSFKRGSGTDTQY
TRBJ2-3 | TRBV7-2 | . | ASSLGRRGDTDTQY
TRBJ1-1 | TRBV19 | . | ASWDFRGTEAF
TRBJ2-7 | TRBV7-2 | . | ASSLMDRDYEQY
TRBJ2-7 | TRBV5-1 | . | ASSYRRTGDEQY
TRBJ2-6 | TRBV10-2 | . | ASSEGSSGANVLT
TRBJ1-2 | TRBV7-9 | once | ASSSASGTGGLGSLGYT
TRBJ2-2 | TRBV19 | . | ASSRERGQNTGELF
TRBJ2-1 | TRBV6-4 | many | ASSERGRDEQF
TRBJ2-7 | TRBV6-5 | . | ASSYSSTYEQY
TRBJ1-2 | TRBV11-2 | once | ASSRTGEYGYT
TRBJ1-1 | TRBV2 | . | ASSAGNQNTEAF
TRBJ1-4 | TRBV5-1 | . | ASSLEGQVNEKLF
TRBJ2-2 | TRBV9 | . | ASSVSQGANTGELF